This TCR beta chain appears in the sequencing data of a study of blood T cell repertoires in COVID-19. Turning to the study itself: Acute and convalescent COVID-19 samples came from the United States, Italy and Spain.

Original processing methods: The authors estimated nucleated cell counts from reference gene primer amplification. Only in-frame clones appear in the TCRdb table, and some are missing; sequencing was by immunoSEQ multiplex PCR. For V, J and clone size, that table is used; D and trimming come from the DNA. The sample has 30,000 to 50,000 clones; approximately 96% are singletons. This sequence originates from a human donor with active COVID-19. The donor label of this sample is uncertain. The material sequenced was peripheral blood.

DNA of the CDR3: TGTGCCAGCGAGCCGGGGGATACGCAGTATTTT. Protein sequence: CASEPGDTQYF. The genes are TRBV6-5 and TRBJ2-3, with D possibly being TRBD2 (5 bases). Trimming took off 8 bases at V and 6 bases at J, with 9 bases between the two ends. The CDR3 runs to 11 residues. Germline CDR1 and CDR2: MNHEY and SVGAGI.